This TCR beta chain was found in a study of cytomegalovirus exposure and HLA in healthy donors. Study background: It was reported in a later analysis that the 90 to 150 validation repertoires used the same platform as the 550 to 850 first-cohort repertoires.

Some clones are missing from TCRdb's copy, which holds only in-frame ones; the method was immunoSEQ multiplex PCR. Of some 250,000 clones in the sample, 90% were seen once. General study results and limits: Per published reports, the classifier diagnosed cytomegalovirus status with high specificity and sensitivity.

The CDR3 runs 15 residues. Germline V gene data show CDR1 as SEHNR and CDR2 as FQNEAQ (reference sequence). V gave up 3 bases and J gave up 5 bases; unmatched junction bases: 7. Comments on this clone: Its antigen is currently unknown.

Material for sequencing was PBMCs. The chain couples TRBV7-9 to TRBJ2-5, with 9 bases aligning to TRBD1. This receptor was obtained from a woman under 40 in good health and CMV-seronegative. The CDR3 protein is CASSFGTGSLETQYF. The CDR3 DNA sequence: TGTGCCAGCAGCTTCGGGACAGGGTCGTTGGAGACCCAGTACTTC. Supplemented by reference TRBV7-9 and TRBJ2-5, the full variable domain reads DTGVSQNPRHKITKRGQNVTFRCDPISEHNRLYWYRQTLGQGPEFLTYFQNEAQLEKSRLLSDRFSAERPKGSFSTLEIQRTEQGDSAMYLCASSFGTGSLETQYFGPGTRLLVL.